This T cell receptor beta chain was captured in a study of shared clonotypes between healthy human individuals. Study-level points and caveats: Memory subsets had estimated richness that was generally smaller than that of naive subsets.

Generated by immunoSEQ multiplex PCR, the TCRdb table keeps only in-frame clones and is missing some. The sample contains around 600,000 clones, 85% to 95% of which appear only once. The naive CD8 population came from CD45RO-negative cells selected for CCR7, without terminally differentiated effector memory CD45RA+ cells. There were only Caucasian adults among the donors, and all lived in Nashville, Tennessee. Concerning this clone: Its antigen is not identified.

Germline lookup yields CDR1 SEHNR and CDR2 FQNEAQ (reference sequence). V shed 10 bases and J 3 bases; nucleotides not matched to a gene: 13. There are 15 residues in the CDR3. The chain couples TRBV7-9 to TRBJ2-7; 9 bases line up with TRBD2. The sequenced sample was naive CD8+ T cells sorted from blood. This clonotype was sampled from a woman younger than 45 in good health. DNA of the CDR3: TGTGCCAATACAGAGTTAGCGGGGGACGTCTACGAGCAGTACTTC. This gives the protein CANTELAGDVYEQYF.